These 11 T cell receptor beta chains were all obtained from the same sample, sequenced in a study of cytotoxic CD8 clonotypes in ibrutinib-treated CLL. Produced via immunoSEQ multiplex PCR; TCRdb's table is partial and in-frame only. The sample holds over 45,000 clones, 50% to 60% seen once. The sequencing used PBMCs, collected at disease progression, from a patient treated with ibrutinib. The source of these receptors is a human donor with chronic lymphocytic leukemia.

This clone appeared a few times. The chain is built from TRBV28 and TRBJ1-5; D is unresolved. This CDR3 comprises 12 residues. CDR1 is MDHEN, CDR2 SYDVKM, per germline. With 5 bases removed from V and 9 bases from J, the gap between germline ends came to 11 bases. CDR3 residues: CASSLPRGPQHF. In DNA form, the CDR3 reads TGTGCCAGCAGTCTCCCTCGGGGGCCCCAGCATTTT.

This clone was seen only a few times. This chain connects TRBV5-1 to TRBJ2-2; a possible D gene is TRBD2 (5 bases). Trimming removed 3 bases from V and 4 bases from J, with 16 bases in between. CDR3 length: 16 amino acids. The germline V gene encodes CDR1 SGHRS and CDR2 YFSETQ. The DNA for the CDR3 is TGCGCCAGCAGCTCGTGGGCCGTACGGGGCACCGGGGAGCTGTTTTTT. This codes for CASSSWAVRGTGELFF.

V and J are TRBV10-3 and TRBJ2-3; perhaps TRBD1 as D (8 bases). The V end lost 5 bases, the J end lost 1 base, and 22 bases lay between the germline ends. This CDR3 has 18 amino acids. Germline CDR1 is ENHRY and CDR2 is SYGVKD. The CDR3 DNA reads TGTGCCATCAGTTCATACTTGAGGACAGGGAGGGGCACAGATACGCAGTATTTT. The encoded protein is CAISSYLRTGRGTDTQYF.

This chain links TRBV6-5 with TRBJ1-6; a possible D gene is TRBD1 (5 bases). The CDR3 is made up of 15 amino acids. V was cut by 7 bases and J by 7 bases, with 17 bases left in between. Germline CDR1 reads MNHEY; CDR2 reads SVGAGI. CDR3 sequence reads: CASKRETAQNSPLHF. DNA for the CDR3: TGTGCCAGCAAGAGGGAGACAGCTCAGAATTCACCCCTCCACTTT.

The J gene is TRBJ1-1, the V gene TRBV10-3; weak D call: TRBD1 (5 bases). V shed 4 bases and J shed 7 bases, with 13 bases lying between them. Per germline, CDR1 ENHRY and CDR2 SYGVKD. The CDR3 sequence is 13 residues long. CDR3 DNA: TGTGCCATCAGTGTCTCGGGGGGACTTGAAGCTTTCTTT. Translation: CAISVSGGLEAFF.

The rearrangement joins TRBV4-3 to TRBJ2-1; 7 bases fit TRBD1. V was clipped by 0 bases and J by 8 bases; unmatched bases: 13. Germline CDR1 LGHNA, CDR2 YSLEER. The CDR3 is 17 amino acids. CDR3 sequence (DNA): TGCGCCAGCAGCCAAGATGGGGGACAGTGGGCGCGGGATGAGCAGTTCTTC. This sequence encodes CASSQDGGQWARDEQFF.

This clone was seen more than once but under ten times. The CDR3 sequence is CASSLSQGAVPLHF. For the CDR3, the DNA is TGTGCCAGCAGCTTGTCCCAGGGGGCCGTACCCCTCCACTTT. The chain carries TRBV7-2 and TRBJ1-6; TRBD1 matches 8 bases. The CDR3 runs 14 residues. Germline CDR1 reads SGHTA; CDR2 reads FQGNSA. Trimming cost V 3 bases and J 12 bases; bases outside gene matches: 7.

The gene calls are TRBV7-8 and TRBJ2-1; the match to TRBD1 covers 7 bases. Looked up from germline, CDR1 is SGHVS and CDR2 is FQNEAQ. The V gene end was trimmed by 9 bases and the J gene end by 4 bases; junction bases not matched to a gene: 6. This CDR3 is 13 amino acids long. The CDR3, as DNA: TGTGCCAGTCGACAGGGAATTTACAATGAGCAGTTCTTC. Translated: CASRQGIYNEQFF.

This sequence joins TRBV5-1 and TRBJ2-3, with TRBD1 matching over 8 bases. Germline CDR1 reads SGHRS; CDR2 reads YFSETQ. The CDR3 totals 15 residues. V shed 2 bases and J 2 bases; nucleotides not matched to a gene: 4. The CDR3 is CASSFDRGFTDTQYF. The CDR3 coding sequence is TGCGCCAGCAGCTTTGACAGGGGATTCACAGATACGCAGTATTTT.

The chain couples TRBV29-1 to TRBJ2-1; 14 bases match TRBD2. This CDR3 comprises 17 residues. Trimming removed 0 bases from V and 8 bases from J; junction bases left unmatched: 9. Germline V gives CDR1 SQVTM, CDR2 ANQGSEA. The CDR3 DNA is TGCAGCGTTGAAGATCCCAGACTAGCGGGAGGGCTAGATGAGCAGTTCTTC. It encodes CSVEDPRLAGGLDEQFF.

This clone turned up a few times. This chain links TRBV5-6 with TRBJ2-7, with D perhaps matching TRBD2 (6 bases). Trimming removed 4 bases from V and 0 bases from J, with 17 bases in between. Germline values: CDR1 SGHDT, CDR2 YYEEEE. This CDR3 has 16 residues. This CDR3 reads CASSSLWRETSYEQYF. Written as DNA, the CDR3 is TGTGCCAGCAGCAGCTTGTGGAGGGAGACCTCCTACGAGCAGTACTTC.